These T cell receptor beta chains were read from a single sample in a study of blood T cells in healthy people across ages. MiXCR, applied by TCRdb to the 5' RACE reads, yields one record per CDR3 protein. The sample contains roughly 730,000 distinct CDR3 sequences, about 61% of which appear only once. Sequenced material: blood. These TCRs come from a man aged 40-55 years in good health. Each CDR3 is given without its conserved first and last residue.

V gene: TRBV6-2/TRBV6-3; J gene: TRBJ1-2; CDR3 protein: ASSDRDRDYGYT
V gene: TRBV11-3; J gene: TRBJ2-5; CDR3 protein: ASSLGSLRETQY
V gene: TRBV20-1; J gene: TRBJ2-1; CDR3 protein: SAKLAGVYNEQF
V gene: TRBV4-1; J gene: TRBJ2-1; CDR3 protein: ASSHRSAGFYNEQF
V gene: TRBV28; J gene: TRBJ2-7; CDR3 protein: ASIVGSGGEQY
V gene: TRBV6-1; J gene: TRBJ2-1; CDR3 protein: ASQTSGYNEQF
V gene: TRBV15; J gene: TRBJ2-7; CDR3 protein: ATSFDRAYEQY
V gene: TRBV7-9; J gene: .; CDR3 protein: ASSPILRGFEQY
V gene: TRBV7-3; J gene: TRBJ2-5; CDR3 protein: ASSSRLTGTQY
V gene: TRBV3-1; J gene: TRBJ2-5; CDR3 protein: ASSQVRRLQETRY
V gene: TRBV29-1; J gene: TRBJ2-1; CDR3 protein: SVEGTSGLSSYNEQF
V gene: TRBV20-1; J gene: TRBJ2-1; CDR3 protein: SARDSVLGGKQF
V gene: TRBV6-5; J gene: TRBJ2-1; CDR3 protein: ASSYVAGGYNEQF
V gene: TRBV20-1; J gene: TRBJ2-1; CDR3 protein: SARDPGDWREQF
V gene: TRBV20-1; J gene: TRBJ1-5; CDR3 protein: SASRAGRSGNQPQH
V gene: TRBV6-1; J gene: TRBJ1-1; CDR3 protein: ASSEAWDTEAF
V gene: TRBV6-2/TRBV6-3; J gene: TRBJ1-2; CDR3 protein: ASSYGLRGGGYT
V gene: TRBV20-1; J gene: TRBJ1-5; CDR3 protein: SAGRQNQPQH
V gene: TRBV12-3/TRBV12-4; J gene: TRBJ1-3; CDR3 protein: ASSWGGSEGNTIY
V gene: TRBV9; J gene: TRBJ2-5; CDR3 protein: ASSVGAPRRLETQY
V gene: TRBV10-3; J gene: .; CDR3 protein: AISGYSLRKRYEQY
V gene: TRBV27; J gene: TRBJ1-1; CDR3 protein: ASSFSRNTEAF
V gene: TRBV7-2; J gene: TRBJ2-7; CDR3 protein: ASSSPRGTAVYEQY
V gene: TRBV10-3; J gene: TRBJ1-1; CDR3 protein: ASIQRENTEAF
V gene: TRBV20-1; J gene: TRBJ2-3; CDR3 protein: SATRLAGGSTDTQY
V gene: TRBV5-1; J gene: TRBJ2-1; CDR3 protein: ASSLVLSEQF
V gene: TRBV25-1; J gene: TRBJ2-4; CDR3 protein: ASSEERAGANIQY
V gene: TRBV6-2/TRBV6-3; J gene: TRBJ2-6; CDR3 protein: ASSYVGGTAGANVLT
V gene: TRBV20-1; J gene: TRBJ2-4; CDR3 protein: SARDRLAGQNIQY
V gene: TRBV5-1; J gene: TRBJ1-2; CDR3 protein: ASSLGLMGQGLNYGYT
V gene: TRBV18; J gene: TRBJ2-3; CDR3 protein: ASSPAGGSDTQY
V gene: TRBV3-1; J gene: TRBJ2-1; CDR3 protein: ASSLGSGRNEQF
V gene: TRBV20-1; J gene: TRBJ2-1; CDR3 protein: SAAHYSGLANEQF
V gene: TRBV10-3; J gene: TRBJ2-5; CDR3 protein: AISESTAQETQY
V gene: TRBV4-1; J gene: TRBJ2-3; CDR3 protein: ASSQEGGLITDTQY
V gene: TRBV3-1; J gene: TRBJ2-7; CDR3 protein: ASRATSGGPSYEQY
V gene: TRBV13; J gene: TRBJ2-7; CDR3 protein: ASSPRTRVRGEQY
V gene: TRBV6-2/TRBV6-3; J gene: TRBJ2-5; CDR3 protein: ASSPTGGLRKTQY
V gene: TRBV11-2; J gene: .; CDR3 protein: ASSLDAGQTQY